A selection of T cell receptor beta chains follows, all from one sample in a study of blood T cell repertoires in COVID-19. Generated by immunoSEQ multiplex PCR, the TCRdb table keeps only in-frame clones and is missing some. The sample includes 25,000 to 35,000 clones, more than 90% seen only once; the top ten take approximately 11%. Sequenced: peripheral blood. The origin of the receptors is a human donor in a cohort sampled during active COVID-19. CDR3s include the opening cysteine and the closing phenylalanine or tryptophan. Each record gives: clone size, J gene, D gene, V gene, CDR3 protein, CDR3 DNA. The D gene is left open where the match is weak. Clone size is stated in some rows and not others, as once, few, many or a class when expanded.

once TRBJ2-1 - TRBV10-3 CASSGLASYNEQFF TGTGCCAGCAGTGGACTGGCCTCCTACAATGAGCAGTTCTTC
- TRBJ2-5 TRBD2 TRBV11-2 CASSLVRTSGQETQYF TGTGCCAGCAGCTTAGTTCGGACTAGCGGGCAAGAGACCCAGTACTTC
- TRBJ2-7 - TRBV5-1 CASSVGGARSSYEQYF TGCGCCAGCAGCGTCGGAGGGGCGAGGAGCTCCTACGAGCAGTACTTC
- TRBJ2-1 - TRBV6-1 CASSEGQVRSNEQFF TGTGCCAGCAGTGAAGGACAGGTCAGGAGCAATGAGCAGTTCTTC
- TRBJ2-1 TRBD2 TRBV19 CASRRLAGEHNEQFF TGTGCCAGTAGACGACTAGCGGGAGAGCACAATGAGCAGTTCTTC
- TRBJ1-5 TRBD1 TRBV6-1 CASSERTGDHYSNQPQHF TGTGCCAGCAGTGAAAGGACAGGGGACCATTATAGCAATCAGCCCCAGCATTTT
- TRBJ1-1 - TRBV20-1 CSAAENTEAFF TGCAGTGCTGCGGAGAACACTGAAGCTTTCTTT
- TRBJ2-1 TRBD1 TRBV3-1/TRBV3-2 CASSQEGWDRPTMRQFF TGTGCCAGCAGCCAAGAAGGTTGGGACAGACCTACAATGAGGCAGTTCTTC
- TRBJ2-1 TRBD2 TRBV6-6 CASSKERGVGNEQFF TGTGCCAGCAGTAAGGAACGGGGGGTGGGGAATGAGCAGTTCTTC
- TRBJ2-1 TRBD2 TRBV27 CASSLTPLREEYNEQFF TGTGCCAGCAGTTTAACCCCCCTCCGGGAGGAATACAATGAGCAGTTCTTC
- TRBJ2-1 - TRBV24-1 CATSDPRTVNNEQFF TGTGCCACCAGTGATCCGAGGACAGTTAACAATGAGCAGTTCTTC
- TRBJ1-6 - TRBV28 CAAIAGKHNSPLHF TGTGCCGCGATAGCGGGGAAACACAATTCACCCCTCCACTTT
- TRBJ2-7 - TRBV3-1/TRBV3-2 CASSSGKDAGLGVQYF TGTGCCAGCAGCTCAGGCAAGGACGCCGGACTGGGAGTGCAGTACTTC
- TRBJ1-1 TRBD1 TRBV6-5 CASSPGQLNTEAFF TGTGCCAGCAGTCCGGGACAGCTGAACACTGAAGCTTTCTTT
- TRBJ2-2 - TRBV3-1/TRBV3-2 CASSYGTRNTGELFF TGTGCCAGCAGCTACGGGACACGGAACACCGGGGAGCTGTTTTTT
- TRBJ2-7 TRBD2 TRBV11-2 CASNPLAGGPYEQYF TGTGCCAGCAACCCACTAGCGGGAGGACCCTACGAGCAGTACTTC
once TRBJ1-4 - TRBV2 CASRPEEKLFF TGTGCCAGCCGCCCTGAGGAAAAACTGTTTTTT
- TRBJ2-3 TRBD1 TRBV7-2 CASSSRQGPDTQYF TGTGCCAGCAGCTCAAGACAGGGACCAGATACGCAGTATTTT
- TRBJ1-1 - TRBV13 CASSFVPGDTEAFF TGTGCCAGCAGCTTCGTCCCGGGGGACACTGAAGCTTTCTTT
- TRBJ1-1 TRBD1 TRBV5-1 CASSYDRGRTEAFF TGCGCCAGCAGCTACGACAGGGGGAGAACTGAAGCTTTCTTT
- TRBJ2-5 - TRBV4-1 CASSQEAQGWETQYF TGCGCCAGCAGCCAAGAAGCGCAGGGTTGGGAGACCCAGTACTTC
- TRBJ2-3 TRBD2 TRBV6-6 CASSYEAGGADTQYF TGTGCCAGCAGTTACGAAGCGGGAGGGGCAGATACGCAGTATTTT
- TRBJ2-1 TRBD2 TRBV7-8 CASDRGGWYNEQFF TGTGCCAGCGACCGCGGGGGATGGTACAATGAGCAGTTCTTC
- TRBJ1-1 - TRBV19 CASSTIQRGTEAFF TGTGCCAGTAGTACCATACAAAGGGGGACTGAAGCTTTCTTT
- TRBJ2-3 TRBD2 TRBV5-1 CASSLVTSGSTDTQYF TGCGCCAGCAGCTTGGTAACTAGCGGTAGCACAGATACGCAGTATTTT
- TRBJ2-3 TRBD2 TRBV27 CASSPLLAGGADTQYF TGTGCCAGCAGTCCATTACTAGCGGGAGGCGCAGATACGCAGTATTTT
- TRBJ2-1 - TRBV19 CASRTGLGNNEQFF TGTGCCAGTAGGACAGGTTTGGGGAACAATGAGCAGTTCTTC
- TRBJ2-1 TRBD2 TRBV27 CASSSWTSGRDEQFF TGTGCCAGCAGTTCCTGGACTAGCGGGAGAGATGAGCAGTTCTTC
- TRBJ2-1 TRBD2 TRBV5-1 CASSPPGGAGAGEQFF TGCGCCAGCAGCCCACCGGGTGGTGCGGGAGCGGGCGAGCAGTTCTTC
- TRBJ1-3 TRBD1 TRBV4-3 CASSQGQGAYTIYF TGCGCCAGCAGCCAAGGACAGGGGGCCTACACCATATATTTT
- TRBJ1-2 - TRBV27 CASSLIPRDGYTF TGTGCCAGCAGTTTAATACCGCGTGATGGCTACACCTTC
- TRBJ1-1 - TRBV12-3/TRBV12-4 CASSFGPYTEAFF TGTGCCAGCAGTTTTGGGCCTTACACTGAAGCTTTCTTT
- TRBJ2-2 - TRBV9 CASSVNGGSGGELFF TGTGCCAGCAGCGTAAATGGAGGCTCAGGCGGGGAGCTGTTTTTT
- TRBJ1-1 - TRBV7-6 CASSLERGRTEAFF TGTGCCAGCAGCTTAGAACGGGGGAGGACTGAAGCTTTCTTT
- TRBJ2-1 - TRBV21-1 CASSEKVRREGHEQFF TGTGCCAGCAGCGAAAAAGTGCGGCGGGAGGGCCATGAGCAGTTCTTC
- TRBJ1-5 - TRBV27 CASSFSGNQPQHF TGTGCCAGCAGTTTTTCAGGTAATCAGCCCCAGCATTTT
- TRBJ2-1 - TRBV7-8 CASSLRSASPYNEQFF TGTGCCAGCAGCTTAAGGAGTGCCTCTCCTTACAATGAGCAGTTCTTC
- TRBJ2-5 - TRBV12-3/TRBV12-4 CASSLWQGETQYF TGTGCCAGCAGTTTATGGCAGGGAGAGACCCAGTACTTC
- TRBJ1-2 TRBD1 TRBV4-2 CASSLRDRAENGYTF TGTGCCAGCAGTCTTCGGGACAGGGCGGAGAATGGCTACACCTTC
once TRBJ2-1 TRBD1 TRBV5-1 CASSSRGLKDNEQFF TGCGCCAGCAGCTCCAGGGGGCTTAAAGACAATGAGCAGTTCTTC
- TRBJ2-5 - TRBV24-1 CATSEGSKETQYF TGTGCCACCAGTGAGGGCTCGAAAGAGACCCAGTACTTC